This T cell receptor beta chain was found in a study of blood T cell repertoires in COVID-19. Study-wide background: From the United States, Italy and Spain came samples of acute and convalescent COVID-19. Sample material is recorded as cDNA or gDNA derived from T cells, B-cell-depleted T cells, or PBMCs.

CDR3 length: 14 amino acids. CDR1 GTSNPN and CDR2 SVGIG come from the germline V gene (reference sequence). V trimming: 1 base; J trimming: 8 bases; junction bases outside the gene matches: 2. In the study's own analysis: Estimates of nucleated cell counts were drawn from the amplification of reference gene primers. Sequencing was performed with immunoSEQ multiplex PCR; in TCRdb, only in-frame clones are kept and a portion is missing. V, J and clone size reflect that table, while D and trimming were determined from the DNA. The repertoire holds over 130,000 clones, with around 88% as singletons. This clone has only one observation. The identical CDR3 is also encoded by other nucleotide sequences in the sample.

The chain recombines TRBV30 with TRBJ1-6; 10 bases align to TRBD1. The sequenced sample consisted of peripheral blood. The clonotype comes from a human donor in a cohort sampled during active COVID-19. The CDR3 loop is CAWSGDRGYSPLHF. DNA of the CDR3: TGTGCCTGGAGTGGGGACAGGGGTTATTCACCCCTCCACTTT.